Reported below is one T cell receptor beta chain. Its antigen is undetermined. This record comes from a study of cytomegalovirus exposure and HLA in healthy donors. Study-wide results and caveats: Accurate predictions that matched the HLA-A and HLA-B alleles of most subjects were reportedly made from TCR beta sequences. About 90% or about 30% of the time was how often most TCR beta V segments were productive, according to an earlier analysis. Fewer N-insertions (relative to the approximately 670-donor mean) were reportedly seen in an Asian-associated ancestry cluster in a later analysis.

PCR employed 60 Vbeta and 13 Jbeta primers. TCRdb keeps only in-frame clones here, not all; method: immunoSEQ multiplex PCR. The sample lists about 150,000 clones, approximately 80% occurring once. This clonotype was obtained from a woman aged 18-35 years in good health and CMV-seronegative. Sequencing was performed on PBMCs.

The CDR3 here is CASSPQGANSPLHF. CDR3 DNA: TGTGCCAGCAGTCCCCAGGGGGCTAATTCACCCCTCCACTTT. This rearrangement joins TRBV6-1 to TRBJ1-6, with 8 positions matching TRBD1. J was trimmed by 6 bases and V by 5 bases; bases with no gene match: 3. The CDR3 length is 14 residues. Germline CDR1 is MNHNS and CDR2 is SASEGT.